This T cell receptor (beta chain) was sequenced in a study of blood T cell repertoires in COVID-19. Looking at the study overall: Material from acute and convalescent COVID-19 was sourced from the United States, Italy and Spain. The cDNA or gDNA used as material had been derived from T cells, B-cell-depleted T cells, or PBMCs.

The CDR3 has 15 amino acids. Germline loops: CDR1 SGHKS, CDR2 YYEKEE (reference sequence). Trimming took 4 bases from V and 3 from J; bases not matched to a gene: 6. Some clones are missing from TCRdb's copy, which holds only in-frame ones; the method was immunoSEQ multiplex PCR. This table holds 80,000 to 100,000 clones, more than 70% found once. The chain uses TRBV5-5 and TRBJ2-1; TRBD1 agrees at 8 bases. Sequencing input: peripheral blood. The receptor was isolated from a woman in her sixties in a cohort sampled during active or convalescent COVID-19. In DNA, the CDR3 is TGTGCCAGCAGCATAGGACAGGGAGGCTACAATGAGCAGTTCTTC. It yields the protein CASSIGQGGYNEQFF.